Listed below are T cell receptor beta chains from one sample, sequenced in a study of preoperative IRX-2 immunotherapy in early breast cancer. The table came from immunoSEQ multiplex PCR; TCRdb's copy has only in-frame clones and leaves some out. The sample contains roughly 99,000 clones, more than 80% of which appear only once. The input for sequencing was tumor tissue, taken after IRX-2 immunotherapy. These receptors were obtained from a human donor with breast cancer. CDR3s include the opening cysteine and the closing phenylalanine or tryptophan. The D gene is left open where the match is weak. The size of a clone is reported for some rows only, either as once, few or many, or as a class for expanded clones.

CDR3nt	CDR3aa	abundance	j_gene	v_gene	d_gene	len
TGTGCCAGCAGTTACGGACTAGCGAGGGGGCCCGATACGCAGTATTTT	CASSYGLARGPDTQYF	NA	TRBJ2-3	TRBV6-8	TRBD2	16
TGTGCCAGTAGTAGCGGGACAAACTCCTACGAGCAGTACTTC	CASSSGTNSYEQYF	NA	TRBJ2-7	TRBV19	NA	14
TGCAGCGTGAACAATTTACACACTGAAGCTTTCTTT	CSVNNLHTEAFF	NA	TRBJ1-1	TRBV29-1	NA	12
TGTGCCACCAGCAGGGACATCCTCTCTGGAAACACCATATATTTT	CATSRDILSGNTIYF	NA	TRBJ1-3	TRBV15	NA	15
TGTGCCAGCAGCTTAGATGGTCAGGGGGACTATGGCTACACCTTC	CASSLDGQGDYGYTF	NA	TRBJ1-2	TRBV7-4	TRBD1	15
TGTGCCTGGAGTGTCCCGGGGACGGGTCAGCCCCAGCATTTT	CAWSVPGTGQPQHF	NA	TRBJ1-5	TRBV30	NA	14
TGTGCCAGTAAGGACCGGGAAGGCCGGGAGCTGTTTTTT	CASKDREGRELFF	NA	TRBJ2-2	TRBV19	NA	13
TGCGCCAGCAGCTTGGCCGACTCTGGGGCCAACGTCCTGACTTTC	CASSLADSGANVLTF	few	TRBJ2-6	TRBV5-1	NA	15
TGTGCCAGCAGTTATGGGGCCAGCTCCTATAATTCACCCCTCCACTTT	CASSYGASSYNSPLHF	few	TRBJ1-6	TRBV6-8	NA	16
TGCAGCGTTGAAACAGGGGGCTTTTCGAACTATGGCTACACCTTC	CSVETGGFSNYGYTF	NA	TRBJ1-2	TRBV29-1	TRBD1	15
TGTGCCAGCAGCCGTTTAAATATTCCGGGAAGTAACTATGGCTACACCTTC	CASSRLNIPGSNYGYTF	once	TRBJ1-2	TRBV11-3	NA	17
TGTGCCAGCAGTTTTTTGGGGACTAACTACGAGCAGTACTTC	CASSFLGTNYEQYF	NA	TRBJ2-7	TRBV28	TRBD2	14
TGTGCCAGCAGTGACCCCGGGACAGACAATGAGCAGTTCTTC	CASSDPGTDNEQFF	once	TRBJ2-1	TRBV6-8	TRBD1	14
TGTGCCAGCAGCAATACTGGGACAGCCTATAATTCACCCCTCCACTTT	CASSNTGTAYNSPLHF	few	TRBJ1-6	TRBV14	TRBD1	16
TGTGCCAGCAGCCTCGACACAGGGGCTACTAACTATGGCTACACCTTC	CASSLDTGATNYGYTF	NA	TRBJ1-2	TRBV11-3	TRBD1	16
TGTGCCAGTAGTATAGCCCCTCTAACAGGGACTGAAGCTTTCTTT	CASSIAPLTGTEAFF	NA	TRBJ1-1	TRBV19	NA	15
TGTGCCAGCAGCCGACGTGCGGGGAGCACTGAAGCTTTCTTT	CASSRRAGSTEAFF	NA	TRBJ1-1	TRBV7-1	NA	14
TGTGCCAGTAGTATAGGGAGCGGGTCGGAGACCCAGTACTTC	CASSIGSGSETQYF	NA	TRBJ2-5	TRBV19	NA	14
TGTGCCAGCTCGCAGGACGGTCTGAACACTGAAGCTTTCTTT	CASSQDGLNTEAFF	NA	TRBJ1-1	TRBV18	NA	14
TGTGCCAGTAGTATAGCCTATGGTGCCAATGAGCAGTTCTTC	CASSIAYGANEQFF	NA	TRBJ2-1	TRBV19	NA	14
TGCGCCAGCAGCTTGTCCGTAGCGGATGAAAAACTGTTTTTT	CASSLSVADEKLFF	NA	TRBJ1-4	TRBV5-1	NA	14
TGCGCCAGCAGCTTGGGACAGGGGGCTTGGGATGAGCAGTTCTTC	CASSLGQGAWDEQFF	NA	TRBJ2-1	TRBV5-1	TRBD1	15
TGTGCCAGCAGTTTAGCGTCGGCAGGGGCCTATGGCTACACCTTC	CASSLASAGAYGYTF	NA	TRBJ1-2	TRBV28	NA	15
TGTGCCAGCAGTGAAGCCACTAGCGGAGGATCCGAGCAGTACTTC	CASSEATSGGSEQYF	NA	TRBJ2-7	TRBV2	TRBD2	15
TGTGCCACCAGCAGAGATGATCGGGTACCCAGCTATGGCTACACCTTC	CATSRDDRVPSYGYTF	NA	TRBJ1-2	TRBV15	NA	16
TGTGCCAGCAGCCGAGACAGAGGAAACACCATATATTTT	CASSRDRGNTIYF	NA	TRBJ1-3	TRBV14	NA	13
TGTGCCAGTAGACGGACAGGGCCTTCGAACACCGGGGAGCTGTTTTTT	CASRRTGPSNTGELFF	NA	TRBJ2-2	TRBV19	TRBD1	16
TGTGCCAGCAGGCGGGACAGACTGAACACTGAAGCTTTCTTT	CASRRDRLNTEAFF	NA	TRBJ1-1	TRBV6-8	TRBD1	14
TGTGCCAGCAGCTCCGGGTTAGTGAACACTGAAGCTTTCTTT	CASSSGLVNTEAFF	NA	TRBJ1-1	TRBV11-3	NA	14
TGTGCCAGCAGTTTGTCGAGAAACACCATATATTTT	CASSLSRNTIYF	NA	TRBJ1-3	TRBV28	NA	12
TGTGCCACAGGGGAGTTGGGGACCCAAGAGACCCAGTACTTC	CATGELGTQETQYF	NA	TRBJ2-5	TRBV15	NA	14
TGTGCTAGTGGTCGCCCGGGACTAGCAAATCGGTTGGACAATGAGCAGTTCTTC	CASGRPGLANRLDNEQFF	NA	TRBJ2-1	TRBV12-5	TRBD2	18
TGTGCCAGCATCAGGGCAGCTACGTCAGATGGCTACACCTTC	CASIRAATSDGYTF	NA	TRBJ1-2	TRBV28	NA	14
TGTGCCAGCAGCCCCCCCGGGCGGGAGCCGTACGAGCAGTACTTC	CASSPPGREPYEQYF	NA	TRBJ2-7	TRBV22-1	NA	15
TGTGCCAGCAGCCGGCTGACAGGAGGCGAGCAGTACTTC	CASSRLTGGEQYF	NA	TRBJ2-7	TRBV14	NA	13
TGCAGCGTAGGCGGGCGTTCCATGAACACTGAAGCTTTCTTT	CSVGGRSMNTEAFF	NA	TRBJ1-1	TRBV29-1	NA	14